This TCR beta chain comes out of a study of blood T cell repertoires in COVID-19. With 7 bases removed from V and 5 bases from J, the gap between germline ends came to 14 bases. The CDR3 spans 12 residues. The V gene's germline CDR1 is SQVTM and CDR2 ANQGSEA. TCRdb's copy holds only in-frame clones and misses some; the assay was immunoSEQ multiplex PCR. Of about 100,000 clones listed, almost 80% are singletons. Source material: peripheral blood. The origin of this receptor is a woman aged 70 to 79 with acute or convalescent COVID-19. V is TRBV29-1 and J is TRBJ1-1; the D gene is possibly TRBD1 (6 bases). Written as DNA, the CDR3 is TGCAGCGCCCTACAGGGAAGGACTGAAGCTTTCTTT. The encoded protein is CSALQGRTEAFF.